These T cell receptor beta chains were read from a single sample in a study of cytomegalovirus exposure and HLA in healthy donors. Clones were sequenced by immunoSEQ multiplex PCR, and TCRdb holds only the in-frame ones, with some missing. In the table there are some 160,000 clones, 84% of which are singletons. The sample comprised PBMCs. Every receptor here comes from a middle-aged man in good health and CMV-seropositive. The CDR3 runs from the conserved cysteine through the conserved F or W. The order of the fields is V gene, J gene, clone size, CDR3 protein. Rows may omit the clone size; those that give it use once, few, many or a size class.

>TRBV10-2|TRBJ2-5|NA
CASKGGGLAWGGVQTQYF
>TRBV30|TRBJ2-1|once
CAWIRGGSSYNEQFF
>TRBV7-2|TRBJ1-5|NA
CASSLVGARTSNQPQHF
>TRBV9|TRBJ2-3|NA
CASSDQGGSTDTQYF
>TRBV11-2|TRBJ1-1|NA
CASSLDRQGEAFF
>TRBV27|TRBJ1-5|NA
CASRFGGINQPQHF
>TRBV6-4|TRBJ1-2|NA
CASSSGEANYGYTF
>TRBV27|TRBJ2-2|NA
CASSRTPDRTRTGELFF
>TRBV25-1|TRBJ1-6|NA
CASSPAGKVGNSPLHF
>TRBV19|TRBJ1-3|NA
CASTSREGGNTIYF
>TRBV30|TRBJ2-3|NA
CAWSPMNTDTQYF
>TRBV6-1|TRBJ1-2|once
CASSRPDGYTF
>TRBV9|TRBJ1-2|few
CASSVGATGGPAPNYGYTF
>TRBV5-6|TRBJ2-5|NA
CASSLGFGGETQYF
>TRBV10-2|TRBJ2-2|NA
CARSSGPNTGELFF
>TRBV12-5|TRBJ1-5|NA
CASGPDSSSNQPQHF
>TRBV7-8|TRBJ2-3|NA
CASSSKRGATDTQYF
>TRBV27|TRBJ2-7|once
CASSLVGTGLNEQYF
>TRBV7-2|TRBJ1-5|NA
CASSLVGRQPQHF
>TRBV6-5|TRBJ1-1|NA
CASKPAAAYTEAFF
>TRBV19|TRBJ1-1|NA
CASDFRGTEAFF
>TRBV5-1|TRBJ2-7|NA
CASSFLGDSTYEQYF
>TRBV7-8|TRBJ2-7|NA
CASSFTRGTGGGQYF
>TRBV6-5|TRBJ1-1|NA
CASSTPQGSNTEAFF
>TRBV7-2|TRBJ1-1|NA
CASSLDRANTEAFF
>TRBV7-6|TRBJ2-3|NA
CASSYRPTQGSTDTQYF
>TRBV6-1|TRBJ1-3|NA
CASSARQGVGNTIYF
>TRBV5-1|TRBJ2-7|NA
CASSPGTVYEQYF
>TRBV5-1|TRBJ2-7|NA
CASSFKVVAGEPTSFVQYF
>TRBV5-5|TRBJ2-3|few
CASSWDWGGTDTQYF
>TRBV11-1|TRBJ2-2|NA
CASSFKAYTGELFF